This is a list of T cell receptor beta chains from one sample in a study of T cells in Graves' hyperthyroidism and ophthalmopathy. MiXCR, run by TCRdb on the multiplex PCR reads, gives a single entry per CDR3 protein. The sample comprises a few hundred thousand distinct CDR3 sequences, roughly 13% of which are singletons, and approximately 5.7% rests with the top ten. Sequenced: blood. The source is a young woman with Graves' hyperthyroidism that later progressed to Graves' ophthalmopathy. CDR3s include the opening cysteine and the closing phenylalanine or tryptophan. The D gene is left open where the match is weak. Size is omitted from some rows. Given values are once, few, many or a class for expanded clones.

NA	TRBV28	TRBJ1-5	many	TGTGCCAGCAGCCCGGGGGGCGGGTATAGCAATCAGCCCCAGCATTTT	CASSPGGGYSNQPQHF
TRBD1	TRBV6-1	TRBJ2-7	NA	TGTGCCAGCATGACAGGGGGCTACGAGCAGTACTTC	CASMTGGYEQYF
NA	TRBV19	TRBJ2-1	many	TGTGCCAGTAGTATTGGCCTAAACAATGAGCAGTTCTTC	CASSIGLNNEQFF
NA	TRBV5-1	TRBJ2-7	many	TGCGCCAGCAGCTTGGGGGCTCTAGAGTTCTACGAGCAGTACTTC	CASSLGALEFYEQYF
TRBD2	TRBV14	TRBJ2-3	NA	TGTGCCAGCAGCCAAGAACGGGAGGCGGTTACGCAGTATTTT	CASSQEREAVTQYF
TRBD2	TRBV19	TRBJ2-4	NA	TGTGCCAGTAGTATGACTAGCGGGACAATCGGAAACATTCAGTACTTC	CASSMTSGTIGNIQYF
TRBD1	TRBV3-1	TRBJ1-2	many	TGTGCCAGCAGCCCGAAAGACAGGGGCGGTGGCTACACCTTC	CASSPKDRGGGYTF
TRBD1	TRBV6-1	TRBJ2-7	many	TGTGCCAGCAGTGAAATCGGAGGTTTTGGGACAGGGGCCTACGAGCAGTACTTC	CASSEIGGFGTGAYEQYF
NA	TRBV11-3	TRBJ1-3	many	TGTGCCAGCAGCTCCGACGGAAACACCATATATTTT	CASSSDGNTIYF
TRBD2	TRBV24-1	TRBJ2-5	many	TGTGCCACCAGCCCACGACTAGCGGGAGGAGAGACCCAGTACTTC	CATSPRLAGGETQYF
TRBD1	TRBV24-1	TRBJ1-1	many	TGTGCCACCAGTGATGGGACAGGGAGGAAAGCTTTCTTT	CATSDGTGRKAFF
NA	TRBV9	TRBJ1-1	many	TGTGCCAGCAGCGTAGTACCAGGGTCGCCTGAAGCTTTCTTT	CASSVVPGSPEAFF
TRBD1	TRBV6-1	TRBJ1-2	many	TGTGCCAGCGAATTAGAGACAGGGGATTTCGGTGGCTACACCTTC	CASELETGDFGGYTF
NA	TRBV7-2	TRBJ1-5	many	TGTGCCAGCAGCTACGGAATCCCCTGGGGGGCCGGGAGGCCCCAGCATTTT	CASSYGIPWGAGRPQHF
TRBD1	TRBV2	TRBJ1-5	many	TGTGCCAGCAGTGAAGGTACAGGGGCAGGCCAGCCCCAGCATTTT	CASSEGTGAGQPQHF
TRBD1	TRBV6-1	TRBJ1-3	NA	TGTGCCAGCAGGTCGGACAGGGTTGGATCTGGAAACACCATATATTTT	CASRSDRVGSGNTIYF
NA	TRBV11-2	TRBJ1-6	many	TGTGCCAGCAGCCGACGGGGGACTGTGTATAATTCACCCCTCCACTTT	CASSRRGTVYNSPLHF
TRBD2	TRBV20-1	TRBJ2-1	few	TGCAGTGCTGGCTTAGCGGGAGGCAATGAGCAGTTCTTC	CSAGLAGGNEQFF
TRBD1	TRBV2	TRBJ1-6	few	TGTGCCAGCAGGACAGGGGGAAGTTCACCCCTCCACTTT	CASRTGGSSPLHF
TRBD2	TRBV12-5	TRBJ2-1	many	TGTGCTAGTGGTTTGGGGACTAGCGGCTACAATGAGCAGTTCTTC	CASGLGTSGYNEQFF
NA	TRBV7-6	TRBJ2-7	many	TGTGCCAGCACAGCGCTTCCCCATGGCGAGCAGTACTTC	CASTALPHGEQYF
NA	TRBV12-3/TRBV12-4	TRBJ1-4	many	TGTGCCAGCAGTCCGGGACGAGGGAATGAAAAACTGTTTTTT	CASSPGRGNEKLFF
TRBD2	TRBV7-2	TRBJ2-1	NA	TGTGCCAGCAGGGGCCCCAGCGGGAGCTACAATGAGCAGTTCTTC	CASRGPSGSYNEQFF
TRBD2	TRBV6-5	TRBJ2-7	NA	TGTGCCAGCTGGAGCGGGAGGGTCTACGAGCAGTACTTC	CASWSGRVYEQYF
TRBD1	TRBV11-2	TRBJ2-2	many	TGTGCCAGCAGCTTCCCCCCAGGGGGCAACACCGGGGAGCTGTTTTTT	CASSFPPGGNTGELFF
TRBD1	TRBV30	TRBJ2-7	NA	TGTGCCTGGAGTAAAGGAACAGGGGGCCACGAGCAGTACTTC	CAWSKGTGGHEQYF
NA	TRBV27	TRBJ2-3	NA	TGTGCCAGCAGTTTAGTCCCCCCCCCAGATACGCAGTATTTT	CASSLVPPPDTQYF
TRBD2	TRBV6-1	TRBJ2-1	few	TGTGCCAGCAGTTCCTTAGCGGGAAAGATCCATGAGCAGTTCTTC	CASSSLAGKIHEQFF
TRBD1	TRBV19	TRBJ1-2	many	TGTGCCAGTTCCGGGACAGGGAATGGCTACACCTTC	CASSGTGNGYTF
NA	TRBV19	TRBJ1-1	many	TGTGCCAGTACTACCCCCAGAATCACTGAAGCTTTCTTT	CASTTPRITEAFF
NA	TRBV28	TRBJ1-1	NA	TGTGCCAGCAGAGCACCTTACGGGGCTCACACTGAAGCTTTCTTT	CASRAPYGAHTEAFF
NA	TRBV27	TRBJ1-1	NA	TGTGCCAGCAGCAGACCGTCCAGCACTGAAGCTTTCTTT	CASSRPSSTEAFF